This T cell receptor beta chain emerged from a study of T cell repertoires in cytomegalovirus infection. Across the study: CMV infection together with matching HLA type was indicated by public TCR beta signatures. Findings of the study overall: CMV-specific HLA-C-restricted TCR beta clonotypes dominated the ex vivo response.

Only a few counts were recorded for this clonotype. No antigen is known for it. One entry per CDR3 protein results from TCRdb running MiXCR on the reads. In the table there are approximately 350,000 distinct CDR3 sequences, 34% of which are singletons. The V gene's germline CDR1 is KGHSH and CDR2 LQKENI. The V end was cut by 0 bases, the J end by 5 bases, with 13 bases between. CDR3 size: 15 residues. This specimen consisted of cultured PBMCs, obtained from culture after CMV antigen stimulation. V usage is TRBV18 and J usage is TRBJ2-5; possibly TRBD1 or TRBD2 for D (5 bases each). This sequence originates from a human donor in good health (CMV status not recorded). Some clones in this sample may be carry-over from other donors' samples. The DNA of the CDR3 is TGTGCCAGCTCACCACCGTCTAGCCCAGGGGAGACCCAGTACTTC. It translates to CASSPPSSPGETQYF.